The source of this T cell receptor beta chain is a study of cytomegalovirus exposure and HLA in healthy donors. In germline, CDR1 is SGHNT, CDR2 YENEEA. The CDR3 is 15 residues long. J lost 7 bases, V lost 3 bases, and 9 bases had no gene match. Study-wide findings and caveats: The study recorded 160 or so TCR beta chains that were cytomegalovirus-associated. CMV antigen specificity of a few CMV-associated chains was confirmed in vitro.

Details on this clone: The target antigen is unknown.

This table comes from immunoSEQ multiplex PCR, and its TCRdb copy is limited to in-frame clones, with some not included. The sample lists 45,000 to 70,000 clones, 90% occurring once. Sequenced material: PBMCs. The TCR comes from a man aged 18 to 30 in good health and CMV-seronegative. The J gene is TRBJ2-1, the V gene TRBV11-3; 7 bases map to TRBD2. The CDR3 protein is CASSFESGINNEQFF. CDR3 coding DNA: TGTGCCAGCAGCTTCGAAAGCGGGATAAATAATGAGCAGTTCTTC.